This entry is about one T cell receptor (beta chain). Its binding antigen is unknown. Qualities for individual bases were not recorded, and no much larger clone is one base off. The entry originates in a study of cytomegalovirus exposure and HLA in healthy donors (dated by TCRdb to about 2017). A note on the overall study: In an earlier analysis of several hundred of the donors, about 270 Gb of sequence data and roughly 100 million unique TCR beta sequences from 150 million to 200 million T cells were reported. An early release that covered about 600 HLA-typed donors contained approximately 300 gigabases of sequencing data and 85 million to 100 million unique TCR sequences. The study combined high-throughput TCR immunosequencing, statistical association of individual TCRs with disease status, and machine learning to predict cytomegalovirus infection status. A separate validation cohort of 100 to 150 different subjects was used in addition to the approximately 610-subject first cohort. To study patterns of TCR occurrence, a later analysis re-analyzed previously published TCR beta repertoires from 666 donors and added high-resolution HLA genotyping. HLA typing included class I and class II loci at four-digit resolution. Five DR-DQ haplotypes were treated as single units for association and clustering because of strong linkage in the cohort. Across about 380 genotyped donors of the cohort, an average of approximately 200,000 unique TCR beta nucleotide sequences per donor were sequenced, and approximately 17% of those sequences were non-productive. The study aimed to test whether signatures of past pathogen exposure could be identified by cataloging public T cell receptors. Typing coverage varied by locus: roughly 629-630 donors for A, B, C, DRB1 and DQB1; approximately 560 for DQA1; some 610 for DPA1; about 450 for DPB1. Of the approximately 400 genotyped donors, about 80% fell in the genetic ancestry cluster associated with self-reported Caucasian donors. All discovery cohort repertoires had been generated using a single sequencing platform. In an earlier analysis of over 550 of the donors, high-throughput TCR beta sequencing was used to judge whether each TCR beta V gene segment behaved as functional or pseudogenic. Donor age, sex, ethnicity and CMV serostatus were compiled together with the repertoire data. Using immunosequencing, the study profiled T cell repertoires from about 650 subjects and related those repertoires to cytomegalovirus serostatus. A later genetic analysis took genome-wide SNP genotypes for about 65% of the roughly 670 donors and used that subset as a discovery cohort. Rather than drawing on any new phenotypic data, the later analysis identified candidate immune exposures from TCR beta sequences and the way those sequences occurred across donors. Results and caveats for the whole study, not just this receptor: V-gene and J-gene trimming of TCR beta chains was associated with a missense DCLRE1C variant in a later genetic analysis, and the association was replicated in an independent cohort. A further reported finding was that TCR beta sequences accurately predicted the HLA-A and HLA-B alleles for most subjects in the first cohort. A total of 150 or so TCR beta chains were listed by the study as associated with cytomegalovirus. In a later genetic analysis, fewer N-insertions in productive TCRs were reported among donors in an Asian-associated ancestry cluster than the roughly 670-donor mean. In an earlier analysis of several hundred of the donors, most TCR beta V segments were observed in productive rearrangements about 87% or about 30% of the time, broadly matching IMGT annotations. In a later analysis, several top co-occurrence clusters were reported to appear linked to parvovirus B19, influenza, CMV and Epstein-Barr virus. It was suggested by the authors that the approach could potentially be generalized to other disease states and immunological phenotypes. In both the original and validation cohorts, the classifier was reported to diagnose cytomegalovirus status with high specificity and sensitivity. Because HLA typing was unavailable for some donors at each locus, only the typed subset was used in association tests. In a later analysis, HLA-associated TCR beta chains were found to be more clonally expanded and to have lower generation probabilities than equally common non-associated chains. Specific HLA alleles were associated with more than 15,000 TCR beta sequences at a false discovery rate of 0.05 in a later analysis. In a later analysis, the rate of TCR association differed among HLA loci, with DRB1 alleles having the most associated TCRs and HLA-C alleles having the fewest. Because counts were too low, roughly 17 rarely observed V segments, including chromosome 9 orphons, were left out of the earlier analysis of 587 of the donors. When HLA alleles, especially DR and DQ, strongly co-occurred, attributing TCR associations to individual alleles was difficult. The presence/absence analyses assumed that sequencing depth was roughly uniform across donors, and that assumption may not be true. Immune exposure information for the cohort was limited to CMV serostatus. Most TCR sequences were observed very rarely across donors, whereas some public TCRs were present in many individuals. This cohort had only TCR beta chains sequenced, and the lack of alpha or paired-chain data limited which features could be detected. In a later analysis, most CMV-associated TCR beta chains were found to appear HLA-restricted, with HLA associations seemingly driven largely by CMV exposure. Linkage disequilibrium might explain the correlated functional status among segregating V segments, but an unknown experimental factor could not be excluded. A few of the identified cytomegalovirus-associated TCR beta chains were confirmed in vitro to be specific for cytomegalovirus antigens. The sequencing pipeline was judged likely to have produced a cluster of highly shared sequence variants as a technical artifact.

Receptor libraries were prepared by the immunoSEQ multiplex PCR assay. For the multiplex PCR, a mixture combining 60 forward primers for TCR Vbeta segments and 13 reverse primers for TCR Jbeta segments was used. A multiplex PCR assay on genomic DNA amplified the CDR3 region of rearranged TCR beta genes. On the Illumina HiSeq System, the amplified TCR beta libraries were sequenced as 87-base-pair reads. The original methods were these. A later analysis tallied some 79 million unique TCR beta chains across the 550 to 850 repertoires, and approximately 11 million of those chains were shared by two or more donors. Raw reads were error-corrected and collapsed into unique sequences by a nearest-neighbor algorithm in which closely related sequences were merged to remove PCR and sequencing errors. CDR3 sequences were aligned to IMGT reference sequences to assign V, D and J gene segments. For a sequence to be retained, a match of at least six nucleotides to both a V gene segment and a J gene segment was required. A rearrangement counted as productive if the CDR3 had no stop codons and remained in frame with V and J, and every other rearrangement counted as non-productive. Following IMGT convention, CDR3 was defined as the stretch from the second conserved V-encoded cysteine to the conserved J-encoded phenylalanine. The earlier analysis of roughly 590 of the donors excluded sequences that lacked an unambiguous match to a single V gene segment. In an earlier analysis of approximately 500 of the donors, a V segment was called functional when productive rearrangements were above 56.7%, and segregating when the standard deviation between donors exceeded 5%. A statistical classification framework was developed to diagnose cytomegalovirus status using the catalog of TCR beta chain sequences. In a later analysis, V and J genes were assigned by comparing TCR nucleotide sequences against IMGT/GENE-DB human TR gene sequences. In a later analysis, CDR3 sequences and most-parsimonious VDJ recombination scenarios were assigned using the TCRdist pipeline. In a later analysis, every TCR beta chain was defined by the combination of its CDR3 amino acid sequence and its V-gene family, and reads without a unique V-gene family were dropped. In a later analysis, fewer than 650 highly shared, low-generation-probability nucleotide sequences were removed to address suspected cross-contamination and a sequencing artifact. A later analysis calculated a clonal expansion index for each public chain from normalized within-repertoire ranks of inferred template counts. A later analysis computed generation probabilities with a VDJ recombination model fitted to out-of-frame rearrangements, and checked the results against IGoR. In a later analysis, TCR-TCR, TCR-HLA and TCR-CMV co-occurrence was scored with hypergeometric tests, and a repertoire-size bias correction was applied to TCR pairs. A later analysis estimated false discovery rates by permuting HLA or CMV assignments 20 times. A later analysis grouped co-occurring TCRs with DBSCAN, adding TCRdist sequence similarity when clustering within HLA-allele-positive subsets. For co-occurrence clustering, repertoires with fewer than 30,000 or more than 120,000 public chains were excluded, along with five repertoires with anomalous nucleotide sharing. TCRdb mirrors the immuneACCESS table, restricted to in-frame sequences. Some clones are absent from its copies; in checked studies, under half trace to an unresolved V gene, and the reason for the others is unknown. V and J calls plus clone size are reproduced from that table; the DNA served to infer D and trimming. This sample gives 100,000 to 150,000 clones in total; over 50% of them show up just once. The leading ten clones occupy approximately 8.5% of the sample.

The cohort comprised several hundred healthy bone marrow donors. Cohort members were all nominally healthy when sampled, although unrecorded immune exposures were likely present. The donor tested CMV seropositive and was one of the 289 seropositive cohort members. A peripheral blood sample was collected from each donor, and TCR beta sequencing was performed on peripheral blood mononuclear cells. The Qiagen DNeasy Blood Extraction Kit was used to extract genomic DNA from the blood cell samples. The source material was PBMCs. This TCR derives from a woman aged 40 to 49 in good health and CMV-seropositive.

The CDR3 protein sequence reads: CASSTDRRNEQYF. The nucleotide sequence reads as follows: TGTGCCAGCAGCACGGACAGGAGGAACGAGCAGTACTTC. The chain is encoded by TRBV13 joined to TRBJ2-7, with 7 central nucleotides matching TRBD1. Taken from the germline V gene (reference sequence), the CDR1 and CDR2 loops are PRHDT and FYEKMQ. Measured from the cysteine to the phenylalanine, the CDR3 is 13 residues long. Only the CDR3 portion is preserved as DNA: 39 bases, with reading frame beginning at the first base. V lost 5 bases and J lost 5 bases, and the count of bases not matched to a germline gene is 6.